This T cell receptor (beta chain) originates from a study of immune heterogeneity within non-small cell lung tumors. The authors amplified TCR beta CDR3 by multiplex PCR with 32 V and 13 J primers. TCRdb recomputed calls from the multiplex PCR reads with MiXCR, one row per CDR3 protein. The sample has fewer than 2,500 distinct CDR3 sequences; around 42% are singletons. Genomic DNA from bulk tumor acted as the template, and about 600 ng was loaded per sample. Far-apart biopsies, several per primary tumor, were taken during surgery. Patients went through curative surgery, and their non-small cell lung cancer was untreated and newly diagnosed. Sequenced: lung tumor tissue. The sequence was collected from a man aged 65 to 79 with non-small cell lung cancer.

This CDR3 is CASSQMTGARYTDTQYF. The CDR3, as DNA: TGTGCCAGCAGCCAAATGACAGGGGCTAGATACACAGATACGCAGTATTTT. This chain uses TRBV7-6 with TRBJ2-3, with 8 bases matching TRBD1. There are 17 residues in the CDR3. V lost 5 bases, J lost 2 bases, and 12 bases stayed unmatched. From germline, CDR1 is SGHVS and CDR2 FNYEAQ.